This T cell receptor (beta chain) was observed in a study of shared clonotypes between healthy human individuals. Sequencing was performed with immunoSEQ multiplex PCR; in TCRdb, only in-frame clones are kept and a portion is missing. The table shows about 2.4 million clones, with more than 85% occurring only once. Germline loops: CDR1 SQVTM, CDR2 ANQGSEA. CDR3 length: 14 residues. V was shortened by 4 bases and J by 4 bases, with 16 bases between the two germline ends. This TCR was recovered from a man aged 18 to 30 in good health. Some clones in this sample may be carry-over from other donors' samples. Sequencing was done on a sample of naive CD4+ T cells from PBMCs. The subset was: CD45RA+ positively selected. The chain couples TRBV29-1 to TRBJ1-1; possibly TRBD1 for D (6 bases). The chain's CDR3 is CSVVWGAGGTEAFF. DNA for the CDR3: TGCAGCGTTGTGTGGGGGGCGGGAGGCACTGAAGCTTTCTTT.